The 8 T cell receptor beta chains below all came from one sample that was sequenced in a study of blood T cell repertoires in COVID-19 (TCRdb year 2020). Libraries were built with the immunoSEQ multiplex PCR assay. TCRdb retrieved this table from immuneACCESS and kept in-frame rearrangements only. Not all clones are present; in checked studies, unresolved V genes account for under half, and no reason is known for the remainder. The table for this sample lists roughly 250,000 clones; approximately 85% of them were counted only once. Of the sample, 3.5% to 5.5% falls within the top ten clones. The sequencing sample was made of PBMCs or T cells enriched from blood (not recorded which). The receptors derive from a woman in her thirties who had recovered from COVID-19.

This rearrangement joins TRBV6-6 to TRBJ2-1; TRBD2 matches 9 bases. Germline CDR1 is MNHNY and CDR2 is SVGAGI (reference sequence). Losses at the gene ends were 2 bases for V and 4 bases for J; bases not matched to a gene: 3. The CDR3 consists of 15 residues. CDR3 residues: CASSYASGEYNEQFF. The CDR3 DNA sequence: TGTGCCAGCAGTTACGCTAGCGGGGAGTACAATGAGCAGTTCTTC.

The CDR3 reads CASSLAGTSGGADTQYF. The CDR3 coding sequence is TGTGCCAGCAGCTTAGCTGGGACTAGCGGGGGGGCAGATACGCAGTATTTT. The V and J genes are TRBV11-1 and TRBJ2-3, with 16 bases fitting TRBD2. J was trimmed by 4 bases and V by 0 bases; bases with no gene match: 1. Germline CDR1 and CDR2: SGHAT and FQDESV (reference sequence). The length of the CDR3 is 17 residues. The variable domain in full, completed from reference TRBV11-1 and TRBJ2-3, reads EAEVAQSPRYKITEKSQAVAFWCDPISGHATLYWYRQILGQGPELLVQFQDESVVDDSQLPKDRFSAERLKGVDSTLKIQPAELGDSAMYLCASSLAGTSGGADTQYFGPGTRLTVL.

The chain couples TRBV5-4 to TRBJ2-7, with 8 bases identical to TRBD1. The CDR3 extends over 16 amino acids. Trimming took 0 bases from V and 7 from J; bases not matched to a gene: 12. The germline V gene has CDR1 SGHNT and CDR2 YYREEE (reference sequence). CDR3 sequence (DNA): TGTGCCAGCAGCTTGGGGACAGGGATGGACCAATGGGAGCAGTACTTC. This gives the protein CASSLGTGMDQWEQYF.

The chain is built from TRBV24-1 and TRBJ2-1; tentative D call: TRBD1 (5 bases). V dropped 4 bases and J dropped 0 bases, with 15 bases sitting between them. Germline loops: CDR1 KGHDR, CDR2 SFDVKD. The CDR3 is 17 amino acids. The CDR3 spells CATSDSLGHNSYNEQFF. The CDR3, as DNA: TGTGCCACCAGTGACTCGTTGGGGCACAACTCCTACAATGAGCAGTTCTTC.

This clone was found a few times. The chain couples TRBV30 to TRBJ1-5; 10 bases are shared with TRBD1. CDR3 length equals 14 residues. The J segment lost 4 bases and the V segment lost 5 bases, leaving 5 bases of the junction unmatched. Germline values: CDR1 GTSNPN, CDR2 SVGIG (reference sequence). This chain's CDR3 is CAWCPGQGNQPQHF. CDR3 bases: TGTGCCTGGTGCCCGGGACAGGGGAATCAGCCCCAGCATTTT.

The chain recombines TRBV6-2 or TRBV6-3 with TRBJ2-1, with 10 bases aligning to TRBD2. Germline V gene data show CDR1 as MNHEY and CDR2 as SVGEGT. CDR3 length equals 17 residues. V trimming: 4 bases; J trimming: 2 bases; junction bases outside the gene matches: 8. The CDR3 DNA is TGTGCCAGCAGTTCTAATCGAGCGGGAGGGCCCTACAATGAGCAGTTCTTC. Translation: CASSSNRAGGPYNEQFF.

The chain joins TRBV28 to TRBJ1-2; TRBD1 matches 9 bases. After removal of 1 base from V and 3 bases from J, the junction contained 6 bases not matched to a gene. Germline V gives CDR1 MDHEN, CDR2 SYDVKM. This CDR3 has 16 amino acids. The DNA for the CDR3 is TGTGCCAGCAGTTTATTGGGACAGGGAATTGACTATGGCTACACCTTC. Its translation: CASSLLGQGIDYGYTF.

V gene TRBV18 combines with J gene TRBJ1-2, with 7 bases aligning to TRBD1. Germline CDR1 and CDR2: KGHSH and LQKENI. Unmatched junction bases numbered 6, after V lost 3 bases and J lost 8 bases. The CDR3 is 13 amino acids. CDR3 region: CASSPTQGGGYTF. CDR3 bases: TGTGCCAGCTCACCTACTCAGGGGGGCGGCTACACCTTC.